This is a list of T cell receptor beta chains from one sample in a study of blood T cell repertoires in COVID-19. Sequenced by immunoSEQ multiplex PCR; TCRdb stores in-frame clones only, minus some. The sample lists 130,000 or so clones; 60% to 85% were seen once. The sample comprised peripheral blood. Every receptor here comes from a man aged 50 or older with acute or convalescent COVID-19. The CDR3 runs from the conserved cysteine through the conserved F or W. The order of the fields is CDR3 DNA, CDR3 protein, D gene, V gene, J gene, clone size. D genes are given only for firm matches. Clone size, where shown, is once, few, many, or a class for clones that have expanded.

TGTGCCAGCAGCACGCGAACAGGGGTGGGGGAGACCCAGTACTTC	CASSTRTGVGETQYF	TRBD1	TRBV3-1/TRBV3-2	TRBJ2-5	.
TGTGCCTGGAGTGAGGACAGGGGGCGTGATGAGCAGTTCTTC	CAWSEDRGRDEQFF	TRBD1	TRBV30	TRBJ2-1	.
TGTGCCTGGACGACAGGGGAATATCAGCCCCAGCATTTT	CAWTTGEYQPQHF	TRBD1	TRBV30	TRBJ1-5	.
TGTGCCAGCAGTCATCGGGGACTAGCGGGGGGGCAAAACACCGGGGAGCTGTTTTTT	CASSHRGLAGGQNTGELFF	TRBD2	TRBV27	TRBJ2-2	.
TGTGCCTGGAAAGGACTAGGACAGCTAGAACATGGCTACACCTTC	CAWKGLGQLEHGYTF	.	TRBV30	TRBJ1-2	few
TGTGCCAGCAGGGGACAGGGGACGATCTATGGCTACACCTTC	CASRGQGTIYGYTF	TRBD1	TRBV2	TRBJ1-2	.
TGTGCCAGCCTGCTTCAGCGGGGGGGCTCCGGGGAGCTGTTTTTT	CASLLQRGGSGELFF	TRBD2	TRBV7-8	TRBJ2-2	.
TGCGCCAGCAGCTTAGGGACAAAAAATGAGCAGTTCTTC	CASSLGTKNEQFF	.	TRBV5-1	TRBJ2-1	.
TGTGCCAGTAGGGACACCAATCAGCCCCAGCATTTT	CASRDTNQPQHF	.	TRBV19	TRBJ1-5	.
TGTGCCAGCAGTACAACACTACAGGGGGTCGGCAATCAGCCCCAGCATTTT	CASSTTLQGVGNQPQHF	TRBD1	TRBV6-2/TRBV6-3	TRBJ1-5	.
TGTGCCAGCAGTACGACAGGGGGCTATGGCTACACCTTC	CASSTTGGYGYTF	TRBD1	TRBV7-6	TRBJ1-2	.
TGCGCCAGCAGCTTGGGGGGAGACTCTGGAAACACCATATATTTT	CASSLGGDSGNTIYF	.	TRBV5-1	TRBJ1-3	once
TGTGCCAGCAGCTCAGGACAGGGTGGAGAGACCCAGTACTTC	CASSSGQGGETQYF	TRBD1	TRBV7-8	TRBJ2-5	.
TGTGCCACCAGTGCAACAGGGACTACGGAAAAACTGTTTTTT	CATSATGTTEKLFF	.	TRBV24-1	TRBJ1-4	.
TGTGCCAGCTCACCATCCGCTATTCCTAACAATGAGCAGTTCTTC	CASSPSAIPNNEQFF	.	TRBV18	TRBJ2-1	.
TGTGCCAGTAGTATCAGCAGGGGGCTCCAAGAGACCCAGTACTTC	CASSISRGLQETQYF	TRBD1	TRBV19	TRBJ2-5	.
TGTGCCAGCAGCTTAGGGCCAGGGGGTCGCTTTAATTCACCCCTCCACTTT	CASSLGPGGRFNSPLHF	TRBD1	TRBV7-2	TRBJ1-6	.
TGTGCCAGCAGCTTGAAGCGGGGGCATACGCAGTATTTT	CASSLKRGHTQYF	TRBD2	TRBV7-6	TRBJ2-3	.
TGTGCCAGCAGTACGGGATTTTCAAACTATGGCTACACCTTC	CASSTGFSNYGYTF	.	TRBV28	TRBJ1-2	.
TGTGCCACCACAGGGGGAGTCTCTGGGGCCAACGTCCTGACTTTC	CATTGGVSGANVLTF	TRBD1	TRBV6-5	TRBJ2-6	few
TGTGCCAGCAGCCAAGATATGATGAGCTCCTACAATGAGCAGTTCTTC	CASSQDMMSSYNEQFF	.	TRBV14	TRBJ2-1	.
TGTGCCAGCAGCGTAGATGTAACAGATGCTTATGGCTACACCTTC	CASSVDVTDAYGYTF	.	TRBV9	TRBJ1-2	.
TGTGCCAGCAGCTTCGGAGAGAGTGAGACCCAGTACTTC	CASSFGESETQYF	.	TRBV7-9	TRBJ2-5	.
TGCGCCAGCAGCCAGGGGGCGGGGGACACTGAAGCTTTCTTT	CASSQGAGDTEAFF	TRBD1	TRBV5-1	TRBJ1-1	.
TGCAGTGCTAGTGGGACGGGGGAAAAACTGTTTTTT	CSASGTGEKLFF	.	TRBV20-1	TRBJ1-4	.
TGTGCCAGCGGCCAGGCAGGGGTTGGGTCACCCCTCCACTTT	CASGQAGVGSPLHF	.	TRBV6-5	TRBJ1-6	.
TGTGCCTGGAGTGCAGGGGTGGTGAACACTGAAGCTTTCTTT	CAWSAGVVNTEAFF	.	TRBV30	TRBJ1-1	.
TGCAGCGTCGGCCCAGGGGGCAGCTCTGGAAACACCATATATTTT	CSVGPGGSSGNTIYF	TRBD1	TRBV29-1	TRBJ1-3	once
TGTGCCAGCCACAGGACCTTTAATGAAAAACTGTTTTTT	CASHRTFNEKLFF	.	TRBV28	TRBJ1-4	few
TGTGCCAGCAGCCGGACAGGGGGAATAAACACCGGGGAGCTGTTTTTT	CASSRTGGINTGELFF	TRBD1	TRBV7-9	TRBJ2-2	once
TGTGCCAGCTCACTCAGTAGGACGGGAAGCGAGCAGTACTTC	CASSLSRTGSEQYF	.	TRBV18	TRBJ2-7	once
TGTGCCAGCAGCTTAGGTCTTCCTAGGGAGGACATTCAGTACTTC	CASSLGLPREDIQYF	.	TRBV7-9	TRBJ2-4	many
TGTGCCAGCAGCGAGGACAGGGGTCGCACAGATACGCAGTATTTT	CASSEDRGRTDTQYF	TRBD1	TRBV14	TRBJ2-3	.
TGTGCCAGCAGCTCCGTCACCGGGTATGCCGGGGAGCTGTTTTTT	CASSSVTGYAGELFF	.	TRBV11-3	TRBJ2-2	.
TGTGCCAGCTCACCAACGACAGGGGGTGCAACTAATGAAAAACTGTTTTTT	CASSPTTGGATNEKLFF	TRBD1	TRBV18	TRBJ1-4	.
TGTGCCAGCAGGGGAGGAGGGGGGGACTATGGCTACACCTTC	CASRGGGGDYGYTF	.	TRBV2	TRBJ1-2	.
TGTGCCAGCAGCAGGACTAGCGGGGGAGAGACCCAGTACTTC	CASSRTSGGETQYF	TRBD2	TRBV7-9	TRBJ2-5	once
TGTGCCAGCAGTACGACTAGCGTGGGCCCCACAGATACGCAGTATTTT	CASSTTSVGPTDTQYF	TRBD2	TRBV27	TRBJ2-3	.
TGTGCCTGGGGGGACAGCGGAGACACTGAAGCTTTCTTT	CAWGDSGDTEAFF	TRBD1	TRBV30	TRBJ1-1	few
TGTGCCAGCAGCCCCGGGACTCCCGGGAACACTGAAGCTTTCTTT	CASSPGTPGNTEAFF	.	TRBV7-9	TRBJ1-1	.
TGTGCCAGCAGAAGGACAGGTTCTAGCACAGATACGCAGTATTTT	CASRRTGSSTDTQYF	TRBD1	TRBV6-5	TRBJ2-3	.
TGTGCCAGCAGCGCCAACAGGAACTATGGCTACACCTTC	CASSANRNYGYTF	.	TRBV28	TRBJ1-2	.
TGCAGTCTGCCGGCGGCTAGCGGGGGGAACACAGATACGCAGTATTTT	CSLPAASGGNTDTQYF	TRBD2	TRBV29-1	TRBJ2-3	.
TGTGCCAGCAGTCTCCGCTCCGGGACAGTTAATGAAAAACTGTTTTTT	CASSLRSGTVNEKLFF	TRBD1	TRBV28	TRBJ1-4	.
TGTGCCAGCAGGGCCCGCTCGAACTATGGCTACACCTTC	CASRARSNYGYTF	.	TRBV3-1/TRBV3-2	TRBJ1-2	.
TGTGCCAGCAGTTTCGCGGGCTCCTATAATTCACCCCTCCACTTT	CASSFAGSYNSPLHF	.	TRBV27	TRBJ1-6	.
TGTGCCTGGAGGGGGTGGCGGATGAGGGACACTGAAGCTTTCTTT	CAWRGWRMRDTEAFF	.	TRBV30	TRBJ1-1	.
TGTGCCAGCTCACCATTGGACAGGGGGGAGACCCAGTACTTC	CASSPLDRGETQYF	TRBD1	TRBV18	TRBJ2-5	.
TGCGCCAGCAGTGAAAGTGGGCAGACCTATGGCTACACCTTC	CASSESGQTYGYTF	.	TRBV10-2	TRBJ1-2	.
TGTGCCAGCGACGTTCGGGGGAATGAGCAGTTCTTC	CASDVRGNEQFF	.	TRBV2	TRBJ2-1	.
TGTGCCAGCAGTCCAAGGCCGGGATATGGCTACACCTTC	CASSPRPGYGYTF	.	TRBV6-5	TRBJ1-2	few
TGTGCCAGCAGTGAGAGGTGGGGCGGGGGGGGCACAGATACGCAGTATTTT	CASSERWGGGGTDTQYF	TRBD2	TRBV6-1	TRBJ2-3	.
TGTGCCAGCAGTTTATCGCAGTCCTTTAATGAAAAACTGTTTTTT	CASSLSQSFNEKLFF	.	TRBV28	TRBJ1-4	.
TGCGCCAGCAGCTTGGGGGCAACTGGGGCCAACGTCCTGACTTTC	CASSLGATGANVLTF	.	TRBV5-1	TRBJ2-6	once
TGTGCCAGCAGTGAGGGCGGGGGTGTGAACATTCAGTACTTC	CASSEGGGVNIQYF	TRBD2	TRBV2	TRBJ2-4	once
TGTGCCAGCAGCCAGACAGGGGTTGGTGGCTACACCTTC	CASSQTGVGGYTF	TRBD1	TRBV9	TRBJ1-2	.
TGTGCCTGCACCTACAGGGCTTTTTCCACAGATACGCAGTATTTT	CACTYRAFSTDTQYF	.	TRBV30	TRBJ2-3	.